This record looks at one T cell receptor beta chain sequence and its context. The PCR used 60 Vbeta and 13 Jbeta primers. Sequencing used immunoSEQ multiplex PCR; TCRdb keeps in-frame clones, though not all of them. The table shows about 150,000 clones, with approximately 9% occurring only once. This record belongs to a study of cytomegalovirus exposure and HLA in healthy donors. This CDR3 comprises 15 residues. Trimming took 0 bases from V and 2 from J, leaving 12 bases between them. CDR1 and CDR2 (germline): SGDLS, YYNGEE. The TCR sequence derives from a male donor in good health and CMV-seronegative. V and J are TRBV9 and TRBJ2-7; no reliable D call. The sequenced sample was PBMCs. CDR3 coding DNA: TGTGCCAGCAGCGTAGACGCAGGTGAAACCTACGAGCAGTACTTC. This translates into CASSVDAGETYEQYF.